The 8 T cell receptor beta chains in this list originate from one sample, sequenced in a study of OX40 agonist ivuxolimab in advanced cancers. The library was made by the immunoSEQ multiplex PCR assay. TCRdb took over this immuneACCESS table, retaining in-frame rearrangements with V and J assigned. Such tables are incomplete; in checked studies, under half of the missing clones stem from an unresolved V gene, and the remainder is unexplained. The sample records roughly 58,000 clones, 65% to 80% of which are singletons. The ten largest clones add up to roughly 6% of the sample. The sample here was CD4+ or CD8+ T cells sorted from blood, taken in a trial of the OX40 agonist ivuxolimab. These TCRs come from an adult with an advanced solid tumor such as melanoma, head and neck, liver or kidney cancer.

The chain links TRBV5-6 to TRBJ1-4; D possibly corresponds to TRBD1 (6 bases). Per the germline V gene, CDR1 is SGHDT and CDR2 is YYEEEE. The CDR3 runs to 18 residues. V was trimmed by 1 base and J by 5 bases, leaving 21 bases between them. The DNA of the CDR3 is TGTGCCAGCAGCTTGATCGGTGACAGGACCCAGGGGAATGAAAAACTGTTTTTT. This translates into CASSLIGDRTQGNEKLFF.

The chain is built from TRBV2 and TRBJ2-5, with 7 bases lining up with TRBD1. Germline loops: CDR1 SNHLY, CDR2 FYNNEI. The junction had 8 bases not matched to a gene; V was cut back by 6 bases and J by 1 base. The CDR3 length is 15 residues. In nucleotides, the CDR3 is TGTGCCAGCAGGCCGGGGACAGACCTCCAAGAGACCCAGTACTTC. The encoded protein is CASRPGTDLQETQYF.

This sequence joins TRBV19 and TRBJ2-2; D not certain. Per the germline V gene, CDR1 is LNHDA and CDR2 is SQIVND (reference sequence). V shed 4 bases and J shed 0 bases, with 9 bases lying between them. CDR3 length equals 15 residues. In DNA form, the CDR3 reads TGTGCCAGTAGTAACTACCATGCGAACACCGGGGAGCTGTTTTTT. Translation gives CASSNYHANTGELFF.

This rearrangement joins TRBV19 to TRBJ2-3, with 12 bases fitting TRBD2. Germline CDR1 reads LNHDA; CDR2 reads SQIVND (reference sequence). This CDR3 is built from 17 residues. The V segment lost 5 bases and the J segment 4 bases; nucleotides outside the gene matches: 10. The CDR3, as DNA: TGTGCCAGTAGTCTCGTTCTTCTAGCGGGAGGGCCAGATACGCAGTATTTT. The encoded protein is CASSLVLLAGGPDTQYF.

The chain couples TRBV5-1 to TRBJ2-3; no definite D call. The V and J ends lost 7 bases and 3 bases respectively, with 6 bases between them. The CDR3 is 11 amino acids. Looked up from germline, CDR1 is SGHRS and CDR2 is YFSETQ. The CDR3 DNA sequence: TGCGCCAGCGGAGAGACAGATACGCAGTATTTT. Translated, it gives CASGETDTQYF.

The chain combines TRBV18 with TRBJ1-2; D might be TRBD1 (5 bases). The CDR3 consists of 11 residues. CDR1 KGHSH and CDR2 LQKENI come from the germline V gene. Deletions cut 7 bases from V and 4 bases from J, with 7 bases between. The DNA for the CDR3 is TGTGCCAGCTTCGGGGCCTATGGCTACACCTTC. Protein sequence: CASFGAYGYTF.

The rearrangement links TRBV9 to TRBJ2-1, with TRBD1 matching 8 bases. This CDR3 is 15 amino acids long. Looked up from germline, CDR1 is SGDLS and CDR2 is YYNGEE. Trimming removed 2 bases from V and 4 bases from J; junction bases left unmatched: 5. CDR3: CASSVTGQVYNEQFF. CDR3 nucleotides: TGTGCCAGCAGCGTGACGGGACAGGTTTACAATGAGCAGTTCTTC.

The chain uses TRBV27 and TRBJ1-1, with 7 bases fitting TRBD1. V shed 4 bases, J shed 8 bases, and the junction held 13 bases outside the gene matches. Germline assignment: CDR1 MNHEY and CDR2 SMNVEV (reference sequence). The CDR3 contains 15 residues. CDR3 in amino acids: CASSSLGTTGREAFF. CDR3 bases: TGTGCCAGCAGTTCCCTTGGTACGACAGGGAGAGAAGCTTTCTTT.